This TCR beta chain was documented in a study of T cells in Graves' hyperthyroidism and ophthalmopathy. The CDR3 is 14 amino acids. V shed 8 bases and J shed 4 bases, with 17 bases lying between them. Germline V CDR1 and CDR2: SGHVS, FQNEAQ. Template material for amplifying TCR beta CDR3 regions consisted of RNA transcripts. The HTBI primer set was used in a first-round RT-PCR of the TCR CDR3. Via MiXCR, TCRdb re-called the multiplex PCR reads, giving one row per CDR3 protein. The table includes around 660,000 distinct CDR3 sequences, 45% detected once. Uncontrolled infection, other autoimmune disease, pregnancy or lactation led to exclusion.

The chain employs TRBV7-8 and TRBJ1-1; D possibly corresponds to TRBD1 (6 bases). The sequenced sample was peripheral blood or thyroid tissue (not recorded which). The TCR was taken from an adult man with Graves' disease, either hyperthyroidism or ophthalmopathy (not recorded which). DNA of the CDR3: TGTGCCAGCTACCCGCAGGGGCTCGGCACTGAAGCTTTCTTT. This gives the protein CASYPQGLGTEAFF. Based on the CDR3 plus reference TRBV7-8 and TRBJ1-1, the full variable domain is GAGVSQSPRYKVAKRGQDVALRCDPISGHVSLFWYQQALGQGPEFLTYFQNEAQLDKSGLPSDRFFAERPEGSVSTLKIQRTQQEDSAVYLCASYPQGLGTEAFFGQGTRLTVV.